This T cell receptor (beta chain) was recorded in a study of blood T cell repertoires in COVID-19. Adults between roughly 18 and 89 years of age took part from about two dozen US areas. Germline V gives CDR1 LNHNV, CDR2 YYDKDF (reference sequence). The trim removed 4 bases at V and 4 bases at J, leaving 2 bases unmatched. This CDR3 contains 14 residues. Libraries were prepared by immunoSEQ multiplex PCR; TCRdb keeps only in-frame clonotypes and omits some of them. Counted here are 350,000 to 450,000 clones, 80% to 90% occurring once; the ten biggest clones make up around 1.1%. The rearrangement joins TRBV15 to TRBJ2-5; 11 positions match TRBD2. The sample was PBMCs or T cells enriched from blood (not recorded which). The TCR sequence derives from a man younger than 45 who had recovered from COVID-19. CDR3 in DNA: TGTGCCACCAGCACCGGACTAGCGGGAGAGACCCAGTACTTC. Its translation: CATSTGLAGETQYF.